A single sample gave rise to the 31 T cell receptor beta chains below, sequenced in a study of cytomegalovirus exposure and HLA in healthy donors. The PCR was carried out with 60 Vbeta primers and 13 Jbeta primers. Measured with immunoSEQ multiplex PCR; TCRdb has only the in-frame clones, and not every one. The sample has about 160,000 clones, over 70% seen once; the top ten hold 1% to 1.5%. Input material: PBMCs. The source is a man aged 45-60 years in good health and CMV-seropositive.

This clone was found once. This chain connects TRBV4-3 to TRBJ2-7; TRBD1 agrees at 9 bases. Per the germline V gene, CDR1 is LGHNA and CDR2 is YSLEER. This CDR3 is 15 amino acids long. Germline trimming cut 1 base from V and 2 bases from J; bases unmatched to any gene: 3. The CDR3 sequence is CASSQAGTGPYEQYF. DNA for the CDR3: TGCGCCAGCAGCCAAGCCGGGACAGGGCCCTACGAGCAGTACTTC.

The chain links TRBV11-1 to TRBJ2-7, with D tentatively TRBD2 (5 bases). CDR3 length equals 12 residues. Looked up from germline, CDR1 is SGHAT and CDR2 is FQDESV (reference sequence). The V end was cut by 0 bases, the J end by 6 bases, with 6 bases between. The CDR3 nucleotides read TGTGCCAGCAGCTTAGCCCGGGGCGAGCAGTACTTC. Its protein is CASSLARGEQYF.

The chain combines TRBV28 with TRBJ1-1, with 11 bases that match TRBD1. Trimming removed 6 bases from V and 1 base from J; junction bases left unmatched: 4. Germline V gives CDR1 MDHEN, CDR2 SYDVKM. CDR3 size: 15 residues. The CDR3 sequence is CASRGTGGSNTEAFF. As DNA, the CDR3 is TGTGCCAGCAGGGGGACAGGGGGTTCGAACACTGAAGCTTTCTTT.

The V call is TRBV4-1, the J call TRBJ2-1, with D unclear. Germline-derived CDR1 and CDR2 are MGHRA and YSYEKL. The CDR3 is made up of 15 amino acids. Trimming left V 5 bases short and J 0 bases short, with 11 bases between. CDR3 bases: TGCGCCAGCAGCTCGACTCTGAGCTCCTACAATGAGCAGTTCTTC. Translating it yields CASSSTLSSYNEQFF.

The J gene is TRBJ2-1, the V gene TRBV30; 9 bases fit TRBD1. This CDR3 region has 16 residues. Germline V gene lookup returns CDR1 GTSNPN and CDR2 SVGIG (reference sequence). Trimming took 0 bases from V and 4 from J; bases not matched to a gene: 7. CDR3 in DNA: TGTGCCTGGAGTGTAAAGGGACAGGGAAAATACAATGAGCAGTTCTTC. It specifies CAWSVKGQGKYNEQFF.

This clone has only a few counts. Written as DNA, the CDR3 is TGTGCCACCAGCGGGCAAAGGGGTGAGCAGTTCTTC. This translates into CATSGQRGEQFF. The rearrangement uses TRBV15 and TRBJ2-1; tentatively, D is TRBD1 (5 bases). From germline, CDR1 is LNHNV and CDR2 YYDKDF (reference sequence). V gave up 5 bases and J gave up 9 bases, with 11 bases separating them. The CDR3 loop spans 12 amino acids.

This clone showed up just once. The rearrangement joins TRBV2 to TRBJ1-1; D is possibly TRBD1 (5 bases). Trimming cost V 10 bases and J 2 bases, with 14 bases left between them. The CDR3 runs to 13 residues. Germline CDR1 SNHLY, CDR2 FYNNEI. The CDR3 is CATTGRPNTEAFF. CDR3 DNA: TGTGCCACCACAGGACGTCCAAACACTGAAGCTTTCTTT.

This chain connects TRBV2 to TRBJ2-7; TRBD1 matches 8 bases. The CDR3 totals 12 residues. Germline V lookup: CDR1 SNHLY, CDR2 FYNNEI. Trimming cost V 6 bases and J 2 bases; bases outside gene matches: 0. This CDR3 reads CASRGQAYEQYF. CDR3 bases: TGTGCCAGCAGGGGACAGGCCTACGAGCAGTACTTC.

J is TRBJ2-1 and V is TRBV5-1; D may be TRBD1 (6 bases). Trimming pared 7 bases from V and 7 bases from J, leaving 12 bases between. There are 12 residues in the CDR3. CDR1 is SGHRS, CDR2 YFSETQ, per germline. CDR3 residues: CASSTQGNEQFF. The CDR3 region has the DNA TGCGCCAGCTCTACTCAGGGGAATGAGCAGTTCTTC.

The CDR3 is CASSEGTSGPDTDTQYF. DNA of the CDR3: TGTGCCAGCAGCGAGGGGACTAGCGGCCCCGACACAGATACGCAGTATTTT. The rearrangement uses TRBV21-1 and TRBJ2-3; no check of the table's D call, TRBD2, against the DNA was made. TRBV21-1 is listed as a pseudogene. This CDR3 spans 17 amino acids.

This rearrangement joins TRBV2 to TRBJ2-7; D ambiguous. V lost 7 bases and J lost 6, with 13 bases in between. CDR3 size: 12 residues. The V gene's germline CDR1 is SNHLY and CDR2 FYNNEI. CDR3 coding DNA: TGTGCCAGCACGTGGGTATCGGGCGAGCAGTACTTC. Translated: CASTWVSGEQYF.

The chain has TRBV12-5 and TRBJ1-5, with D perhaps TRBD1 (5 bases). The CDR3 length is 18 residues. V was cut by 3 bases and J by 4 bases, with 22 bases left in between. Germline lookup yields CDR1 LGHNT and CDR2 FRNRAP. Here the CDR3 DNA reads TGTGCTAGTGGTTTAGGGAATGATAGGGGCTCTTTTAATCAGCCCCAGCATTTT. It translates to CASGLGNDRGSFNQPQHF. Variable domain in full (rest from reference TRBV12-5 and TRBJ1-5): DARVTQTPRHKVTEMGQEVTMRCQPILGHNTVFWYRQTMMQGLELLAYFRNRAPLDDSGMPKDRFSAEMPDATLATLKIQPSEPRDSAVYFCASGLGNDRGSFNQPQHFGDGTRLSIL.

This clone is a singleton in its sample. The chain has TRBV18 and TRBJ1-2; 10 bases match TRBD1. CDR3 length: 15 amino acids. Trimming at V came to 6 bases and at J to 6 bases, leaving 10 bases not matched to a gene. Germline-derived CDR1 and CDR2 are KGHSH and LQKENI. CDR3 sequence: CASSTRQGAKDGYTF. CDR3 coding DNA: TGTGCCAGCTCTACACGACAGGGGGCTAAGGATGGCTACACCTTC.

The genes are TRBV7-9 and TRBJ2-7; no clear D. Trimming cost V 5 bases and J 6 bases, with 11 bases left between them. Germline CDR1 reads SEHNR; CDR2 reads FQNEAQ (reference sequence). This CDR3 has 12 amino acids. As DNA, the CDR3 is TGTGCCAGCAGCCCCCGAGAAGCCGAGCAGTACTTC. Translation gives CASSPREAEQYF. Full variable domain (missing parts from reference TRBV7-9 and TRBJ2-7): DTGVSQNPRHKITKRGQNVTFRCDPISEHNRLYWYRQTLGQGPEFLTYFQNEAQLEKSRLLSDRFSAERPKGSFSTLEIQRTEQGDSAMYLCASSPREAEQYFGPGTRLTVT.

This clone appeared a single time. This chain joins TRBV2 and TRBJ1-2, with TRBD1 matching 7 bases. Germline CDR1 reads SNHLY; CDR2 reads FYNNEI. V shed 6 bases, J shed 3 bases, and the junction held 7 bases outside the gene matches. The CDR3 loop spans 14 amino acids. The CDR3 region is CASSPTGLDYGYTF. The CDR3, as DNA: TGTGCCAGCAGCCCGACAGGGCTGGACTATGGCTACACCTTC.

V usage is TRBV4-1 and J usage is TRBJ1-1, with D unresolved. This CDR3 spans 14 amino acids. Germline CDR1 and CDR2: MGHRA and YSYEKL. V dropped 0 bases and J dropped 1 base, with 6 bases sitting between them. Here the CDR3 DNA reads TGCGCCAGCAGCCAAGAGGGAGGGAACACTGAAGCTTTCTTT. Translating it yields CASSQEGGNTEAFF.

The chain combines TRBV2 with TRBJ1-1; 9 bases align to TRBD1. The CDR3 totals 13 residues. V lost 7 bases, J lost 2 bases, and 2 bases stayed unmatched. Germline-derived CDR1 and CDR2 are SNHLY and FYNNEI. CDR3 loop: CASMTGGNTEAFF. The CDR3 bases are TGTGCCAGCATGACAGGGGGAAACACTGAAGCTTTCTTT.

This clone was detected only a few times. This CDR3 is CASSQEKAQRDSYEQYF. The CDR3, as DNA: TGCGCCAGCAGCCAAGAAAAGGCCCAGCGGGACTCCTACGAGCAGTACTTC. The V and J genes are TRBV4-3 and TRBJ2-7; 7 positions match TRBD2. Trimming at V came to 0 bases and at J to 0 bases, leaving 8 bases not matched to a gene. Germline CDR1 and CDR2: LGHNA and YSLEER. The CDR3 has 17 amino acids.

The chain combines TRBV4-3 with TRBJ2-3; TRBD2 agrees at 8 bases. The length of the CDR3 is 15 residues. Germline values: CDR1 LGHNA, CDR2 YSLEER. Unmatched junction bases numbered 6, after V lost 4 bases and J lost 3 bases. The CDR3 sequence: CASSLTGGPTDTQYF. For the CDR3, the DNA is TGCGCCAGCAGCCTGACGGGAGGGCCTACAGATACGCAGTATTTT.

The V and J genes are TRBV5-4 and TRBJ2-1; 8 nucleotides line up with TRBD2. V shed 1 base and J 7 bases; nucleotides not matched to a gene: 13. Germline loops: CDR1 SGHNT, CDR2 YYREEE (reference sequence). This CDR3 contains 17 residues. CDR3 DNA: TGTGCCAGCAGCTTGTCCCCAGCGGGAGTCAATATGAATGAGCAGTTCTTC. Translating it yields CASSLSPAGVNMNEQFF.

The chain uses TRBV5-8 and TRBJ1-2; 12 nucleotides align to TRBD1. Germline CDR1 SGHTS, CDR2 YDEGEE. The CDR3 is 18 amino acids. Germline trimming cut 4 bases from V and 4 bases from J; bases unmatched to any gene: 14. The CDR3 is CASSPWGGTGGAGYGYTF. The CDR3 DNA follows: TGTGCCAGCAGCCCCTGGGGGGGGACAGGGGGCGCCGGCTATGGCTACACCTTC.

The V call is TRBV19, the J call TRBJ2-6; no definite D call. This CDR3 spans 16 amino acids. V lost 3 bases, J lost 0 bases, and 9 bases lay in between. Per the germline V gene, CDR1 is LNHDA and CDR2 is SQIVND (reference sequence). The CDR3 bases are TGTGCCAGTAGTATGGGCAGAACCTCTGGGGCCAACGTCCTGACTTTC. Its protein product is CASSMGRTSGANVLTF.

This clone has only a few counts. The chain couples TRBV5-4 to TRBJ2-7, with 7 bases fitting TRBD1. CDR1 and CDR2 from the germline V gene are SGHNT and YYREEE (reference sequence). The length of the CDR3 is 14 residues. V lost 4 bases to trimming and J lost 0 bases; unmatched junction nucleotides: 4. CDR3 nucleotides: TGTGCCAGCAGCCATTCAGGGGGCTCCTACGAGCAGTACTTC. Its translation: CASSHSGGSYEQYF.

The gene calls are TRBV5-1 and TRBJ2-7; 7 nucleotides align to TRBD1. Unmatched junction bases numbered 9, after V lost 4 bases and J lost 5 bases. This CDR3 has 14 residues. Germline values: CDR1 SGHRS, CDR2 YFSETQ. Here the CDR3 DNA reads TGCGCCAGCAGCGTCCGGGACAGTTCTGACGAGCAGTACTTC. Translating it yields CASSVRDSSDEQYF.

The chain is built from TRBV7-2 and TRBJ1-2; no clear D. The CDR3 consists of 16 residues. Trimming took 2 bases from V and 4 from J, leaving 17 bases between them. CDR1 is SGHTA, CDR2 FQGNSA, per germline. The chain's CDR3 is CASSLSWAGPTYGYTF. The CDR3 region has the DNA TGTGCCAGCAGCTTATCGTGGGCAGGCCCTACCTATGGCTACACCTTC.

The chain couples TRBV5-4 to TRBJ2-3; D possibly corresponds to TRBD2 (7 bases). This CDR3 is built from 17 residues. V was cut by 4 bases and J by 6 bases, with 24 bases left in between. The germline CDR1 and CDR2 sequences are SGHNT and YYREEE (reference sequence). This chain's CDR3 is CASSLPPGAGAKDTQYF. The CDR3 bases are TGTGCCAGCAGCCTTCCACCCGGGGCGGGGGCCAAGGATACGCAGTATTTT. Based on the CDR3 plus reference TRBV5-4 and TRBJ2-3, the full variable domain is ETGVTQSPTHLIKTRGQQVTLRCSSQSGHNTVSWYQQALGQGPQFIFQYYREEENGRGNFPPRFSGLQFPNYSSELNVNALELDDSALYLCASSLPPGAGAKDTQYFGPGTRLTVL.

V and J are TRBV5-6 and TRBJ1-5; D may be TRBD1 (5 bases). Germline V gives CDR1 SGHDT, CDR2 YYEEEE. Between the trimmed V and J ends, which lost 6 bases and 1 base, there was a span of 14 bases. The CDR3 has 15 amino acids. The CDR3 DNA is TGTGCCAGCACCCAAGCCGGGGGAAGCAATCAGCCCCAGCATTTT. Translation: CASTQAGGSNQPQHF.

The chain has TRBV28 and TRBJ1-2; the D gene is possibly TRBD1 (5 bases). The germline V gene encodes CDR1 MDHEN and CDR2 SYDVKM. Trimming left V 4 bases short and J 4 bases short, with 10 bases between. The CDR3 covers 13 residues. The CDR3: CASSSRQIYGYTF. The CDR3 DNA sequence: TGTGCCAGCAGTTCTCGACAGATCTATGGCTACACCTTC.

The chain carries TRBV5-4 and TRBJ2-7; D gene unclear. CDR1 SGHNT and CDR2 YYREEE come from the germline V gene (reference sequence). This CDR3 comprises 14 residues. The V gene lost 0 bases and the J gene lost 5 bases, with 12 bases spanning the gap. The CDR3 here is CASSLGILKNEQYF. CDR3 coding DNA: TGTGCCAGCAGCTTGGGTATACTGAAAAACGAGCAGTACTTC.

This chain joins TRBV30 and TRBJ1-4; 11 bases fit TRBD1. This CDR3 has 14 amino acids. CDR1 and CDR2 (germline): GTSNPN, SVGIG (reference sequence). The V and J ends lost 3 bases and 13 bases, in that order; junction bases with no gene match: 10. In nucleotides, the CDR3 is TGTGCCTGGAGCTCGGGACAGGGGGTCGATGGACTGTTTTTT. Its protein product is CAWSSGQGVDGLFF.

This chain uses TRBV4-1 with TRBJ2-3, with 7 nucleotides matching TRBD1. The CDR3 sequence is 16 residues long. J gave up 0 bases and V 2 bases, and 5 bases lay outside the gene matches. Per germline, CDR1 MGHRA and CDR2 YSYEKL. The CDR3 bases are TGCGCCAGCAGCCAATTAGACAGGGCTAGCACAGATACGCAGTATTTT. It codes for CASSQLDRASTDTQYF.